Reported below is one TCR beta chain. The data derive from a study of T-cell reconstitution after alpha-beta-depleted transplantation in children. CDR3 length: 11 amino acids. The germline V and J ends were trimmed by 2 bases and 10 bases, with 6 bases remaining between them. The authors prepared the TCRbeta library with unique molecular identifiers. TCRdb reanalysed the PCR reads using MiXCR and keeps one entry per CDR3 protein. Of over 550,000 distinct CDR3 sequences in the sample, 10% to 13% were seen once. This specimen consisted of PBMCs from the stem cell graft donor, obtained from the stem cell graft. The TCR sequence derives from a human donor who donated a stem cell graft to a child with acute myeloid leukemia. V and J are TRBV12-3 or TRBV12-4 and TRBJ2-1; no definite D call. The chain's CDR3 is CASSLHAEQFF. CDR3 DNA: TGTGCCAGCAGTTTACATGCAGAGCAGTTCTTC.